The text below deals with one TCR beta chain. The germline V gene has CDR1 KGHSH and CDR2 LQKENI. This CDR3 spans 17 amino acids. V lost 4 bases and J lost 4; bases outside the gene matches: 9. These data originate in a study of blood T cell repertoires in COVID-19. For the study at large: The origin of the acute and convalescent COVID-19 samples was the United States, Italy and Spain. PBMCs, B-cell-depleted T cells, or T cells provided the cDNA or gDNA that made up the material.

Per the original data handling: The assay estimated nucleated cells by amplifying reference gene primers. Repertoires were generated with immunoSEQ multiplex PCR, while TCRdb's copy carries only in-frame clones and drops some. V and J calls plus clone size are reproduced from that table; the DNA served to infer D and trimming. The repertoire has about 200,000 clones, around 85% of them found once; the top ten carry about 2%. Sequences were obtained from peripheral blood. This TCR derives from a woman between 45 and 60 years old with acute or convalescent COVID-19. The chain recombines TRBV18 with TRBJ2-1, with 11 bases aligning to TRBD2. The CDR3 region has the DNA TGTGCCAGCTCACAACTAGCGGGAGAGGAACGTTACAATGAGCAGTTCTTC. Its translation: CASSQLAGEERYNEQFF.